Listed below are T cell receptor beta chains from one sample, sequenced in a study of cytomegalovirus exposure and HLA in healthy donors. This table comes from immunoSEQ multiplex PCR, and its TCRdb copy is limited to in-frame clones, with some not included. The data include 200,000 or so clones; the top ten clones carry less than 0.85%. Input material: PBMCs. The receptors originated from a boy younger than 18 in good health and CMV-seronegative. Both conserved end residues are part of each CDR3. Fields, in order: D gene, J gene, V gene, CDR3 DNA, CDR3 protein. D genes are given only for firm matches.

D gene: .
J gene: TRBJ2-2
V gene: TRBV5-8
CDR3 DNA: TGTGCCGGTACTCCGTTCGCGAACACCGGGGAGCTGTTTTTT
CDR3 protein: CAGTPFANTGELFF

D gene: TRBD1
J gene: TRBJ1-2
V gene: TRBV7-3
CDR3 DNA: TGTGCCAGCAGCACCTCAGGGGGCAATGGCTACACCTTC
CDR3 protein: CASSTSGGNGYTF

D gene: TRBD1
J gene: TRBJ1-2
V gene: TRBV6-6
CDR3 DNA: TGTGCCAGCAGGACTGGGACAGGGGGAGGTAGCTACACCTTC
CDR3 protein: CASRTGTGGGSYTF

D gene: .
J gene: TRBJ1-1
V gene: TRBV11-2
CDR3 DNA: TGTGCCAGCAGCTTGGGAGACACTGAAGCTTTCTTT
CDR3 protein: CASSLGDTEAFF

D gene: .
J gene: TRBJ2-2
V gene: TRBV27
CDR3 DNA: TGTGCCAGCAGTTTACAGGGCCTGAACACCGGGGAGCTGTTTTTT
CDR3 protein: CASSLQGLNTGELFF

D gene: .
J gene: TRBJ2-7
V gene: TRBV6-7
CDR3 DNA: TGTGCCAGCAGTTACTCTTATAGGGCAGGGCCGTGGGAGCAGTACTTC
CDR3 protein: CASSYSYRAGPWEQYF

D gene: .
J gene: TRBJ2-5
V gene: TRBV28
CDR3 DNA: TGTGCCAGCAGCCTACGAGAGACCCAGTACTTC
CDR3 protein: CASSLRETQYF

D gene: TRBD1
J gene: TRBJ2-5
V gene: TRBV6-5
CDR3 DNA: TGTGCCAGCAGTTATAACAGGGGCAGGGAGACCCAGTACTTC
CDR3 protein: CASSYNRGRETQYF

D gene: .
J gene: TRBJ2-3
V gene: TRBV29-1
CDR3 DNA: TGCAGCGTTGAAGGCCTGGGGGCACAAGATACGCAGTATTTT
CDR3 protein: CSVEGLGAQDTQYF

D gene: TRBD1
J gene: TRBJ1-2
V gene: TRBV5-6
CDR3 DNA: TGTGCCAGCAGCTGGGACCTCGGGACAGGGGGAAAGAATGGCTACACCTTC
CDR3 protein: CASSWDLGTGGKNGYTF

D gene: .
J gene: TRBJ2-7
V gene: TRBV11-1
CDR3 DNA: TGTGCCAGCAGCCTTAGGGGCGGCCCCGAGCAGTACTTC
CDR3 protein: CASSLRGGPEQYF

D gene: .
J gene: TRBJ1-1
V gene: TRBV4-2
CDR3 DNA: TGTGCCAGCAGCCAGGGGTTGACAGGCATCATGAACACTGAAGCTTTCTTT
CDR3 protein: CASSQGLTGIMNTEAFF

D gene: TRBD1
J gene: TRBJ2-6
V gene: TRBV18
CDR3 DNA: TGTGCCAGCTCAGCGGCCGGGACAGCTTTAACTGGGGCCAACGTCCTGACTTTC
CDR3 protein: CASSAAGTALTGANVLTF

D gene: TRBD1
J gene: TRBJ2-7
V gene: TRBV5-1
CDR3 DNA: TGCGCCAGCACGGAGCAGGGGGATTCCTACGAGCAGTACTTC
CDR3 protein: CASTEQGDSYEQYF

D gene: .
J gene: TRBJ1-2
V gene: TRBV5-1
CDR3 DNA: TGCGCCAGCAGCCCGGGGGACGCTAACTATGGCTACACCTTC
CDR3 protein: CASSPGDANYGYTF

D gene: .
J gene: TRBJ1-4
V gene: TRBV7-2
CDR3 DNA: TGTGCCAGCAGCTTACTCGGTCAGGGGCAGCTTAATGAAAAACTGTTTTTT
CDR3 protein: CASSLLGQGQLNEKLFF

D gene: .
J gene: TRBJ1-1
V gene: TRBV30
CDR3 DNA: TGTGCCTGGAGTGGCCAGTTAAACACTGAAGCTTTCTTT
CDR3 protein: CAWSGQLNTEAFF

D gene: .
J gene: TRBJ1-2
V gene: TRBV6-5
CDR3 DNA: TGTGCCAGCAGTTTCAACCCAGCTGGACAGAACTATGGCTACACCTTC
CDR3 protein: CASSFNPAGQNYGYTF

D gene: .
J gene: TRBJ1-2
V gene: TRBV14
CDR3 DNA: TGTGCCAGCAGCCACTCCAGGGGAAATGGCTACACCTTC
CDR3 protein: CASSHSRGNGYTF

D gene: .
J gene: TRBJ2-1
V gene: TRBV4-1
CDR3 DNA: TGCGCCAGCAGCCAGCCGAGAGAGAAAGCTTACAATGAGCAGTTCTTC
CDR3 protein: CASSQPREKAYNEQFF

D gene: .
J gene: TRBJ2-7
V gene: TRBV30
CDR3 DNA: TGTGCCTGGACAACCGGGACACTCGAGCAGTACTTC
CDR3 protein: CAWTTGTLEQYF

D gene: TRBD1
J gene: TRBJ2-7
V gene: TRBV28
CDR3 DNA: TGTGCCAGCAGTGATACAGGGGGGAGACGAACTGTCGAGCAGTACTTC
CDR3 protein: CASSDTGGRRTVEQYF

D gene: TRBD2
J gene: TRBJ2-2
V gene: TRBV27
CDR3 DNA: TGTGCCAGCAGTCGACCTCCTGGGACTAGCGATTGGACCGGGGAGCTGTTTTTT
CDR3 protein: CASSRPPGTSDWTGELFF

D gene: .
J gene: TRBJ2-5
V gene: TRBV5-4
CDR3 DNA: TGTGCCAGCAGCTTGGGGGCCGGACAAGAGACCCAGTACTTC
CDR3 protein: CASSLGAGQETQYF

D gene: TRBD1
J gene: TRBJ1-4
V gene: TRBV4-3
CDR3 DNA: TGCGCCAGCAGCCAAGAACCGGGACAGGGATTTACTAATGAAAAACTGTTTTTT
CDR3 protein: CASSQEPGQGFTNEKLFF

D gene: TRBD2
J gene: TRBJ2-5
V gene: TRBV19
CDR3 DNA: TGTGCCAGTAGTGCGGGGGGGCCATGGGAGACCCAGTACTTC
CDR3 protein: CASSAGGPWETQYF

D gene: .
J gene: TRBJ2-2
V gene: TRBV10-2
CDR3 DNA: TGCGCCAGCAGATTTGGTTCCAGCGCTAGGATCGGGGAGCTGTTTTTT
CDR3 protein: CASRFGSSARIGELFF

D gene: .
J gene: TRBJ1-2
V gene: TRBV29-1
CDR3 DNA: TGCAGCGTCGCAGGGGCTTCCTATGGCTACACCTTC
CDR3 protein: CSVAGASYGYTF

D gene: .
J gene: TRBJ2-3
V gene: TRBV5-1
CDR3 DNA: TGCGCCAGCAGCTTGGACAGGGTCCCAGATACGCAGTATTTT
CDR3 protein: CASSLDRVPDTQYF

D gene: TRBD1
J gene: TRBJ2-5
V gene: TRBV5-1
CDR3 DNA: TGCGCCAGCAGCCTCCGGACAGGGGGGACAGAGACCCAGTACTTC
CDR3 protein: CASSLRTGGTETQYF

D gene: TRBD1
J gene: TRBJ2-7
V gene: TRBV5-4
CDR3 DNA: TGTGCCAGCAGCTTGGTGGGACAGGGCTCGGGAGAGCAGTACTTC
CDR3 protein: CASSLVGQGSGEQYF

D gene: TRBD1
J gene: TRBJ1-3
V gene: TRBV9
CDR3 DNA: TGTGCCAGCAGCGTAGGGGACAGCTCTCTGGTCGGAAACACCATATATTTT
CDR3 protein: CASSVGDSSLVGNTIYF

D gene: .
J gene: TRBJ1-1
V gene: TRBV18
CDR3 DNA: TGTGCCAGCTCATCGACCCCTCGGGAAGTCACTGAAGCTTTCTTT
CDR3 protein: CASSSTPREVTEAFF

D gene: .
J gene: TRBJ1-3
V gene: TRBV4-1
CDR3 DNA: TGCGCCAGCAGCCAAGGGCGGCGGGGGGGAACTGGAAACACCATATATTTT
CDR3 protein: CASSQGRRGGTGNTIYF

D gene: .
J gene: TRBJ2-5
V gene: TRBV28
CDR3 DNA: TGTGCCAGCAGTACGGGGAACTGGGAGGAGACCCAGTACTTC
CDR3 protein: CASSTGNWEETQYF

D gene: .
J gene: TRBJ2-1
V gene: TRBV6-5
CDR3 DNA: TGTGCCAGCAGCCCCTCGGGTCGCGAGCAGTTCTTC
CDR3 protein: CASSPSGREQFF

D gene: .
J gene: TRBJ1-2
V gene: TRBV6-5
CDR3 DNA: TGTGCCAGCAGTCTCACAGGAGAGGGCTACACCTTC
CDR3 protein: CASSLTGEGYTF

D gene: TRBD1
J gene: TRBJ1-1
V gene: TRBV5-1
CDR3 DNA: TGCGCCAGCAGCCCGAGGGGACAGGGTGACACTGAAGCTTTCTTT
CDR3 protein: CASSPRGQGDTEAFF

D gene: TRBD1
J gene: TRBJ2-3
V gene: TRBV6-4
CDR3 DNA: TGTGCCAGCAGCGGGACAGGACTCACAGATACGCAGTATTTT
CDR3 protein: CASSGTGLTDTQYF

D gene: TRBD2
J gene: TRBJ2-1
V gene: TRBV9
CDR3 DNA: TGTGCCAGCAGCGTAGGGATAGCGGGGGGTCTCAATGAGCAGTTCTTC
CDR3 protein: CASSVGIAGGLNEQFF

D gene: .
J gene: TRBJ1-3
V gene: TRBV6-5
CDR3 DNA: TGTGCCAGCAGTTACAGCTTCTCTGGAAACACCATATATTTT
CDR3 protein: CASSYSFSGNTIYF

D gene: .
J gene: TRBJ1-5
V gene: TRBV6-1
CDR3 DNA: TGTGCCAGCAGTCCAAGACCGGGTGAGGAGCCCCAGCATTTT
CDR3 protein: CASSPRPGEEPQHF

D gene: .
J gene: TRBJ1-4
V gene: TRBV30
CDR3 DNA: TGTGCCTGGAACCCAGTGGGCACTAATGAAAAACTGTTTTTT
CDR3 protein: CAWNPVGTNEKLFF

D gene: TRBD2
J gene: TRBJ2-2
V gene: TRBV29-1
CDR3 DNA: TGCAGCGCAAAAGGACTAGCGGGGGTTTCCGGGGAGCTGTTTTTT
CDR3 protein: CSAKGLAGVSGELFF

D gene: TRBD1
J gene: TRBJ2-3
V gene: TRBV4-1
CDR3 DNA: TGCGCCAGCAGCCAAACCTTACCGGGACAGGGCACAGATACGCAGTATTTT
CDR3 protein: CASSQTLPGQGTDTQYF

D gene: .
J gene: TRBJ1-6
V gene: TRBV7-9
CDR3 DNA: TGTGCCAGCAGCTTAGTTGACGGGTGGAATTCACCCCTCCACTTT
CDR3 protein: CASSLVDGWNSPLHF

D gene: TRBD1
J gene: TRBJ2-7
V gene: TRBV5-5
CDR3 DNA: TGTGCCAGCAGCCGATTCCAGGGGGCTTCCTACGAGCAGTACTTC
CDR3 protein: CASSRFQGASYEQYF

D gene: .
J gene: TRBJ1-1
V gene: TRBV19
CDR3 DNA: TGTGCCAGTAGTTGGGGACAGAACACTGAAGCTTTCTTT
CDR3 protein: CASSWGQNTEAFF

D gene: .
J gene: TRBJ1-3
V gene: TRBV6-5
CDR3 DNA: TGTGCCAGCAGTAGATCCACGGGAGGAAACACCATATATTTT
CDR3 protein: CASSRSTGGNTIYF

D gene: TRBD1
J gene: TRBJ1-4
V gene: TRBV30
CDR3 DNA: TGTGCCTGGAGCAGGGGGCCGCGCACTAATGAAAAACTGTTTTTT
CDR3 protein: CAWSRGPRTNEKLFF

D gene: .
J gene: TRBJ1-1
V gene: TRBV19
CDR3 DNA: TGTGCCAGTAGTATGGGGGCCAACACTGAAGCTTTCTTT
CDR3 protein: CASSMGANTEAFF

D gene: .
J gene: TRBJ2-6
V gene: TRBV9
CDR3 DNA: TGTGCCAGCACCCGGGACTCTGGGGCCAACGTCCTGACTTTC
CDR3 protein: CASTRDSGANVLTF

D gene: .
J gene: TRBJ1-2
V gene: TRBV5-6
CDR3 DNA: TGTGCCAGCAGCTTGGGGCCGTCTTGGGGCTACACCTTC
CDR3 protein: CASSLGPSWGYTF

D gene: .
J gene: TRBJ2-1
V gene: TRBV7-6
CDR3 DNA: TGTGCCAGCAGCTTAGACAGACAATACAATGAGCAGTTCTTC
CDR3 protein: CASSLDRQYNEQFF

D gene: .
J gene: TRBJ1-6
V gene: TRBV4-1
CDR3 DNA: TGCGCCAGCAGCCAAGATGGTGGTGGGGAGGGGCGGATCTATAATTCACCCCTCCACTTT
CDR3 protein: CASSQDGGGEGRIYNSPLHF

D gene: TRBD1
J gene: TRBJ1-2
V gene: TRBV7-9
CDR3 DNA: TGTGCCAGCAGCTTAGCCGGGACAGGAAATAACTATGGCTACACCTTC
CDR3 protein: CASSLAGTGNNYGYTF

D gene: TRBD1
J gene: TRBJ2-7
V gene: TRBV27
CDR3 DNA: TGTGCCAGCAAAGACAGGGGAGGATACGAGCAGTACTTC
CDR3 protein: CASKDRGGYEQYF

D gene: .
J gene: TRBJ1-2
V gene: TRBV5-1
CDR3 DNA: TGCGCCAGCAGCTTGGGACAGGACGCGGGCTACACCTTC
CDR3 protein: CASSLGQDAGYTF

D gene: .
J gene: TRBJ1-3
V gene: TRBV9
CDR3 DNA: TGTGCCAGCAGCGAGCTCGGAGGAACAGACGGAAACACCATATATTTT
CDR3 protein: CASSELGGTDGNTIYF

D gene: .
J gene: TRBJ1-1
V gene: TRBV6-6
CDR3 DNA: TGTGCCAGCAGGGAGGGAACTGAAGCTTTCTTT
CDR3 protein: CASREGTEAFF